The entry below describes one T cell receptor (beta chain). V lost 0 bases, J lost 1 base, and 9 bases lay in between. This CDR3 region has 15 residues. CDR1 KGHSH and CDR2 LQKENI come from the germline V gene. This sample was taken from a study of Ad26.COV2.S vaccination and SARS-CoV-2 variants. About the research overall: Ad26.COV2.S was injected intramuscularly once or twice, 56 days apart.

The method was immunoSEQ multiplex PCR; TCRdb's version includes in-frame clones alone and lacks a portion of them. The repertoire holds more than 300,000 clones, with about 86% as singletons. Treatment specified: 19 received Ad26.COV2.S at low or high dose, single or two shots; 5 received placebo; per-sample allocation not given. Following the first vaccine or placebo injection, samples were taken on day 63. V usage is TRBV18 and J usage is TRBJ2-5; no reliable D call. The TCR sequence derives from a person aged 18-60 years who received the Ad26.COV2.S COVID-19 vaccine or a placebo. The specimen comprised peripheral blood, sampled in a trial of Ad26.COV2.S vaccine versus placebo. The CDR3 DNA reads as TGTGCCAGCTCACCACCGATGGGCTCCCAAGAGACCCAGTACTTC. Its translation is CASSPPMGSQETQYF.